This T cell receptor (beta chain) was identified during a study of OX40 agonist ivuxolimab in advanced cancers. At the level of the study: People in dose escalation had one of these cancers: hepatocellular carcinoma, melanoma, renal cell or head and neck cancer. Aged about 20 to 80 with a mean of roughly 65 years, they were 75% to 85% male. Points from the study as a whole: Expanded clones were, on average, more numerous in CD8+ T cells than in CD4+.

Samples were taken at baseline and on day 1 of cycles 4 and 7. CDR3 size: 14 residues. The germline CDR1 and CDR2 sequences are LGHNA and YSLEER. Between the trimmed V and J ends, which lost 0 bases and 4 bases, there was a span of 7 bases. The data were produced by immunoSEQ multiplex PCR, yet TCRdb's version contains in-frame clones alone and is incomplete. The data show about 45,000 clones, approximately 91% seen once. This clone was counted a few times. What it recognizes is unknown. The receptor was derived from an adult with an advanced solid tumor such as melanoma, head and neck, liver or kidney cancer. The specimen comprised CD4+ or CD8+ T cells sorted from blood, sampled in a trial of the OX40 agonist ivuxolimab. The V gene is TRBV4-3, the J gene TRBJ1-5; D is ambiguous. As DNA, the CDR3 is TGCGCCAGCAGCCAAGAACCCCGTAATCAGCCCCAGCATTTT. This gives the protein CASSQEPRNQPQHF.